The 21 T cell receptor beta chains below were found in one sample sequenced in a study of shared clonotypes between healthy human individuals. CD8 cells classed as naive were CD45RO-negative and positively selected for CCR7, excluding terminally differentiated effector memory CD45RA+ cells. This table comes from immunoSEQ multiplex PCR, and its TCRdb copy is limited to in-frame clones, with some not included. The profile shows some 2.1 million clones, 85% to 95% of them singletons. The material sequenced was naive CD8+ T cells from PBMCs. These receptors were collected from a man between 18 and 29 years old in good health. Some clones in this sample may be carry-over from other donors' samples.

This chain joins TRBV4-1 and TRBJ2-7; a weak D match, TRBD2 (6 bases). The CDR3 runs 17 residues. V was trimmed by 0 bases and J by 7 bases, leaving 22 bases between them. Germline V gene data show CDR1 as MGHRA and CDR2 as YSYEKL. The CDR3 reads CASSQDRTGTGVREQYF. The DNA of the CDR3 is TGCGCCAGCAGCCAAGACCGCACCGGGACGGGGGTGAGGGAGCAGTACTTC.

Worth noting for this clone: The junction shows a germline mismatch at one end, possibly a read error. Other DNA sequences in the same sample also yield this CDR3. The chain employs TRBV9 and TRBJ1-1, with 9 bases identical to TRBD1. Germline CDR1 and CDR2: SGDLS and YYNGEE. The CDR3 spans 16 residues. The CDR3 sequence: CASSGQGEGVNTEAFF. DNA for the CDR3: TGTGCCAGCAGCGGACAGGGGGAAGGGGTTAACACTGAAGCTTTCTTC. The whole variable domain, filled in from reference TRBV9 and TRBJ1-1, reads DSGVTQTPKHLITATGQRVTLRCSPRSGDLSVYWYQQSLDQGLQFLIQYYNGEERAKGNILERFSAQQFPDLHSELNLSSLELGDSALYFCASSGQGEGVNTEAFFGQGTRLTVV.

This clone was seen a single time. J is TRBJ1-1 and V is TRBV27; D is unresolved. Germline CDR1 reads MNHEY; CDR2 reads SMNVEV (reference sequence). V was clipped by 6 bases and J by 1 base, with 12 bases between them. The CDR3 runs to 14 residues. CDR3 bases: TGTGCCAGCAGCCCAACTCGAGCGAACACTGAAGCTTTCTTT. This sequence encodes CASSPTRANTEAFF.

The chain uses TRBV27 and TRBJ2-2; D gene uncertain. V lost 5 bases and J lost 4, with 14 bases in between. The CDR3 spans 15 residues. From germline, CDR1 is MNHEY and CDR2 SMNVEV (reference sequence). The CDR3 reads CASSAGPIVTGELFF. CDR3 coding DNA: TGTGCCAGCAGTGCCGGGCCGATAGTCACCGGGGAGCTGTTTTTT.

This chain links TRBV14 with TRBJ2-1; TRBD1 aligns across 8 bases. The V gene's germline CDR1 is SGHDN and CDR2 FVKESK. This CDR3 region has 15 residues. With V trimmed by 0 bases and J by 7 bases, 5 bases remained unmatched. CDR3 coding DNA: TGTGCCAGCAGCCAAGAGCCAGGGGGCTTAAATGAGCAGTTCTTC. Translation gives CASSQEPGGLNEQFF.

Worth noting for this clone: The same CDR3 is also encoded by other DNA sequences in this sample. The V gene is TRBV9, the J gene TRBJ2-2; D gene ambiguous. This CDR3 spans 12 amino acids. Trimming stripped 4 bases from V and 8 bases from J, with 9 bases between. Germline CDR1 SGDLS, CDR2 YYNGEE. The CDR3 region is CASSPRAGELFF. The CDR3, as DNA: TGTGCCAGCAGCCCCCGGGCGGGGGAGCTGTTTTTT.

Only one count was recorded for this clone. The rearrangement uses TRBV27 and TRBJ2-7, with TRBD1 as a possible D gene (6 bases). Trimming cost V 5 bases and J 4 bases, with 12 bases left between them. Germline loops: CDR1 MNHEY, CDR2 SMNVEV (reference sequence). This CDR3 spans 13 amino acids. For the CDR3, the DNA is TGTGCCAGCAGTCGGGACAATGGGTACGAGCAGTACTTC. This gives the protein CASSRDNGYEQYF.

The chain joins TRBV28 to TRBJ2-1, with D possibly matching TRBD1 (6 bases). Germline CDR1 reads MDHEN; CDR2 reads SYDVKM. V shed 6 bases and J shed 4 bases, with 19 bases lying between them. The CDR3 consists of 16 residues. The CDR3 here is CASSTDGTLEYNEQFF. CDR3 DNA sequence: TGTGCCAGCAGCACCGACGGGACACTGGAGTACAATGAGCAGTTCTTC. The entire variable domain, with the rest obtained from reference TRBV28 and TRBJ2-1, is as follows: DVKVTQSSRYLVKRTGEKVFLECVQDMDHENMFWYRQDPGLGLRLIYFSYDVKMKEKGDIPEGYSVSREKKERFSLILESASTNQTSMYLCASSTDGTLEYNEQFFGPGTRLTVL.

The chain recombines TRBV27 with TRBJ1-4; 8 positions agree with TRBD1. Per the germline V gene, CDR1 is MNHEY and CDR2 is SMNVEV (reference sequence). This CDR3 region has 13 residues. The V gene end was trimmed by 8 bases and the J gene end by 12 bases; junction bases not matched to a gene: 11. The CDR3 reads CASRYLQGAELFF. Here the CDR3 DNA reads TGTGCCAGCCGATATTTGCAGGGGGCGGAACTGTTTTTT.

The J gene is TRBJ1-1, the V gene TRBV19; D ambiguous. In germline, CDR1 is LNHDA, CDR2 SQIVND (reference sequence). V was clipped by 1 base and J by 1 base, with 10 bases between them. The CDR3 is 15 residues long. The CDR3 reads CASSIVIRRNTEAFF. The CDR3 DNA sequence: TGTGCCAGTAGTATAGTAATACGGAGGAACACTGAAGCTTTCTTT. The full variable domain, rest sourced from reference TRBV19 and TRBJ1-1, is DGGITQSPKYLFRKEGQNVTLSCEQNLNHDAMYWYRQDPGQGLRLIYYSQIVNDFQKGDIAEGYSVSREKKESFPLTVTSAQKNPTAFYLCASSIVIRRNTEAFFGQGTRLTVV.

This clone was counted once. This chain joins TRBV7-8 and TRBJ2-3; no clear D. This CDR3 is built from 12 residues. Deletions cut 5 bases from V and 0 bases from J, with 3 bases between. Germline V gives CDR1 SGHVS, CDR2 FQNEAQ. The DNA for the CDR3 is TGTGCCAGCAGCAGGAGCACAGATACGCAGTATTTT. As protein: CASSRSTDTQYF.

The J gene is TRBJ1-3, the V gene TRBV7-9, with TRBD1 as a possible D gene (6 bases). Trimming removed 5 bases from V and 0 bases from J, with 14 bases in between. The CDR3 spans 16 residues. In germline, CDR1 is SEHNR, CDR2 FQNEAQ (reference sequence). The CDR3 sequence: CASSTIQGPSGNTIYF. CDR3 DNA: TGTGCCAGCAGCACTATACAGGGCCCCTCTGGAAACACCATATATTTT.

The chain links TRBV7-9 to TRBJ2-7; D call uncertain. With 4 bases removed from V and 2 bases from J, the gap between germline ends came to 18 bases. The germline V gene has CDR1 SEHNR and CDR2 FQNEAQ (reference sequence). The length of the CDR3 is 16 residues. This CDR3 is CASSSSPRGIAYEQYF. As DNA, the CDR3 is TGTGCCAGCAGCTCCTCCCCTCGTGGAATTGCCTACGAGCAGTACTTC. The full variable domain, completed using reference TRBV7-9 and TRBJ2-7, is DTGVSQNPRHKITKRGQNVTFRCDPISEHNRLYWYRQTLGQGPEFLTYFQNEAQLEKSRLLSDRFSAERPKGSFSTLEIQRTEQGDSAMYLCASSSSPRGIAYEQYFGPGTRLTVT.

The chain recombines TRBV13 with TRBJ2-7, with 8 bases lining up with TRBD1. Germline values: CDR1 PRHDT, CDR2 FYEKMQ (reference sequence). V gave up 5 bases and J gave up 6 bases; unmatched junction bases: 9. The CDR3 totals 14 residues. The CDR3 bases are TGTGCCAGCAGCACCCGGGGGCAGGGGGCCGAGCAGTACTTC. Translated: CASSTRGQGAEQYF.

The rearrangement uses TRBV2 and TRBJ2-3; 9 positions match TRBD2. With V trimmed by 10 bases and J by 1 base, 9 bases remained unmatched. The CDR3 consists of 15 residues. Germline-derived CDR1 and CDR2 are SNHLY and FYNNEI. The CDR3 DNA sequence: TGTGCCACCTACCGGACTAGCGCCGGCACAGATACGCAGTATTTT. It specifies CATYRTSAGTDTQYF.

The chain links TRBV7-2 to TRBJ1-1, with 9 bases lining up with TRBD1. The junction had 17 bases not matched to a gene; V was cut back by 5 bases and J by 10 bases. The CDR3 consists of 16 residues. Germline values: CDR1 SGHTA, CDR2 FQGNSA. As DNA, the CDR3 is TGTGCCAGCAGCCCAATCCCCGGGACAGGGAAGTTCCGAGCTTTCTTT. The encoded protein is CASSPIPGTGKFRAFF.

The chain links TRBV28 to TRBJ2-7, with TRBD2 matching 11 bases. This CDR3 region has 14 residues. Trimming took 7 bases from V and 2 from J; bases not matched to a gene: 4. Germline CDR1 is MDHEN and CDR2 is SYDVKM. The CDR3 bases are TGTGCCAGCAAACTAGCGGGAGAACCCTACGAGCAGTACTTC. Amino acids: CASKLAGEPYEQYF.

This clone was observed a single time. The chain recombines TRBV15 with TRBJ1-6, with 9 bases lining up with TRBD1. Per germline, CDR1 LNHNV and CDR2 YYDKDF (reference sequence). With V trimmed by 5 bases and J by 10 bases, 6 bases remained unmatched. The CDR3 extends over 14 amino acids. The chain's CDR3 is CATSLGTGRSPLHF. The CDR3 coding sequence is TGTGCCACCAGCCTAGGGACAGGGAGGTCACCCCTCCACTTT.

This clone was detected a few times. The same CDR3 arises from other DNA sequences in this sample as well. The chain joins TRBV27 to TRBJ1-1; no clear D. This CDR3 is built from 12 residues. The V end was cut by 4 bases, the J end by 1 base, with 4 bases between. Per germline, CDR1 MNHEY and CDR2 SMNVEV (reference sequence). In DNA, the CDR3 is TGTGCCAGCAGTTACGGGAACACTGAAGCTTTCTTT. Translation: CASSYGNTEAFF.

This clone is a singleton in its sample. CDR3 sequence reads: CASSFPGQGAAGNTIYF. The CDR3 DNA sequence: TGTGCCAGCAGCTTTCCGGGACAGGGGGCGGCTGGAAACACCATATATTTT. The chain carries TRBV7-9 and TRBJ1-3; 12 nucleotides match TRBD1. V gave up 3 bases and J gave up 2 bases; unmatched junction bases: 5. The CDR3 consists of 17 residues. Germline assignment: CDR1 SEHNR and CDR2 FQNEAQ (reference sequence).

V and J are TRBV7-8 and TRBJ2-7, with no clear D. The CDR3 consists of 13 residues. In germline, CDR1 is SGHVS, CDR2 FQNEAQ. V lost 5 bases and J 1 base, leaving 9 bases between the germline ends. The CDR3 DNA follows: TGTGCCAGCAGCCCCGACACTTCCTACGAGCAGTACTTC. This codes for CASSPDTSYEQYF.